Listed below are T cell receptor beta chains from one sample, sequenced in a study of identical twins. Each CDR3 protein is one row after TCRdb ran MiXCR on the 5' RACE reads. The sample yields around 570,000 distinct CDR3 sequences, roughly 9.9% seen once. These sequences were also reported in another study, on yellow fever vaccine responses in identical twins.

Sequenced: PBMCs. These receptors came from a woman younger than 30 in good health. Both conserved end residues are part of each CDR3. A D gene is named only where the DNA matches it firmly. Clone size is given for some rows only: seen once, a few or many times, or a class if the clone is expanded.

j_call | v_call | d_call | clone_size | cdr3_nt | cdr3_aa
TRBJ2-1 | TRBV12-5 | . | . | TGTGCCCATTCCTGGGGGCATGAGCAGTTCTTC | CAHSWGHEQFF
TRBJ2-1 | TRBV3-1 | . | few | TGTGCCAGCAGCCAAGTCGTGGGGAATGAGCAGTTCTTC | CASSQVVGNEQFF
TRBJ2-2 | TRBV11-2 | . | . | TGTGCCAGCAGCTCGGGGGTTTTCACCGGGGAGCTGTTTTTT | CASSSGVFTGELFF
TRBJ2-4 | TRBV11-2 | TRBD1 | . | TGTGCCAGCAGCTTAGACGGGACAGAAAACATTCAGTACTTC | CASSLDGTENIQYF
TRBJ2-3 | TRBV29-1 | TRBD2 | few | TGCAGCGTCCGACTCTCACTAGCGGGACACACAGATACGCAGTATTTT | CSVRLSLAGHTDTQYF
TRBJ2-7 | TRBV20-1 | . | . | TGCAGTGCTAGACCCGTGGCGGGTCTTTCCTACGAGCAGTACTTC | CSARPVAGLSYEQYF
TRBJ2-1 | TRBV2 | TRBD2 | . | TGTGCCAGCCTAGGACTAGCCGGACCCAATGAGCAGTTCTTC | CASLGLAGPNEQFF
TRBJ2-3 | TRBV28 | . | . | TGTGCCAGCAGTCCCGGGATTAACACAGATACGCAGTATTTT | CASSPGINTDTQYF
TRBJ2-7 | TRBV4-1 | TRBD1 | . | TGCGCCAGCAGCCAGCAGACAGGGGCAGAGTACGAGCAGTACTTC | CASSQQTGAEYEQYF
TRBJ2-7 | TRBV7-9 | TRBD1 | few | TGTGCCAGCAGCTGGTCAACAGGGGTCTACGAGCAGTACTTC | CASSWSTGVYEQYF
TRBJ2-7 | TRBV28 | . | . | TGTGCCAGCAGTCCTCCAGCATGGGAGCAGTACTTC | CASSPPAWEQYF
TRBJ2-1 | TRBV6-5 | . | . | TGTGCCAGCAGTTCTCGGGTGGGTTTGGGAGAAAACAATGAGCAGTTCTTC | CASSSRVGLGENNEQFF
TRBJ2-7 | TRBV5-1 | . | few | TGCGCCAGCAGCTACGACGGAGGACCTGGGAGCTTC | CASSYDGGPGSF
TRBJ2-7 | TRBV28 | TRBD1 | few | TGTGCCAGCAGTTTTCTCCCCTTGGGGACAGGGTACTACGAGCAGTACTTC | CASSFLPLGTGYYEQYF
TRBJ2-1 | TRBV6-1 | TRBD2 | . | TGTGCCAGCAGCAGACTAGCGGGACCCAACAATGAGCAGTTCTTC | CASSRLAGPNNEQFF
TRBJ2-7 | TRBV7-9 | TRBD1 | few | TGTGCCAGCAGCTTAGAGTGGGGACAGGGAACCTACGAGCAGTACTTC | CASSLEWGQGTYEQYF
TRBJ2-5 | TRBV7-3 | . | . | TGTGCCAGCAGCTTCCTAGGTCTAAAAGAGACCCAGTACTTC | CASSFLGLKETQYF
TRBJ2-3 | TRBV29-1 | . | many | TGCAGCGTTGACCAACCGGGCACACGGACAGATACGCAGTATTTT | CSVDQPGTRTDTQYF
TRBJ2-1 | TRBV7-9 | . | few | TGTGCCAGCAGCTTATTGAGGGGGAACAATGAGCAGTTCTTC | CASSLLRGNNEQFF
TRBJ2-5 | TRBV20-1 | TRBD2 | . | TGCAGTGCTAGAGACGGGGGGAGCATAAAAGAGACCCAGTACTTC | CSARDGGSIKETQYF
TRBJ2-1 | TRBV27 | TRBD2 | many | TGCGCCAGCAGCTTCCTAGCGGGGGGATACAATGAGCAGTTCTTC | CASSFLAGGYNEQFF
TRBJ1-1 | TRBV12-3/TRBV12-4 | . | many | TGTGCCAGCAGTTTAGTGGGGGCCATGAACACTGAAGCTTTCTTT | CASSLVGAMNTEAFF
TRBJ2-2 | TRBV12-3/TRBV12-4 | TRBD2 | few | TGTGCCAGTGTGATCGCGGGAGGCCGGACCGGGGAGCTGTTTTTT | CASVIAGGRTGELFF
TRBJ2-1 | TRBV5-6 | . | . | TGTGCCAGCAGCAAGGACTTTGGCCATGAGCAGTTCTTC | CASSKDFGHEQFF
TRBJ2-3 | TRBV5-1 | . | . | TGCGCCAGCAGCTTGAGAGGGCCCCCACAGGAAACGCAGTATTTT | CASSLRGPPQETQYF
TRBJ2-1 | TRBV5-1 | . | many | TGCGCCAGCAGCCCGGTTGGGAGCAACGTCTACAATGAGCAGTTCTTC | CASSPVGSNVYNEQFF
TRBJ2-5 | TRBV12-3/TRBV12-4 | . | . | TGTGCCAGCAGTTTAAGTAAGACCCAGTACTTC | CASSLSKTQYF
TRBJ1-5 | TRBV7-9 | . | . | TGTGCCAGCACCTCGACGGGGGATCAGCCCCAGCATTTT | CASTSTGDQPQHF
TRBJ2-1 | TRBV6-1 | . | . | TGTGCCAGCACACCCGTTAAGAGAAATGAGCAGTTCTTC | CASTPVKRNEQFF
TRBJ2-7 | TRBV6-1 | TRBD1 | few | TGTGCCAGCACCGGGACAGGAACCTACGAGCAGTACTTC | CASTGTGTYEQYF
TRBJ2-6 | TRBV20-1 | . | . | TGCAGTGCTAGCGCTTTCGAGGGTTACTCTGGGGCCAACGTCCTGACTTTC | CSASAFEGYSGANVLTF
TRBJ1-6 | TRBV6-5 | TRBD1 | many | TGTGCCAGCAGTTATCGCCACAGGGGAGACTCACCCCTCCACTTT | CASSYRHRGDSPLHF
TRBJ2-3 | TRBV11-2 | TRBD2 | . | TGTGCCAGCAGCCCTCGCGGGGGGATTGGTACGCAGTATTTT | CASSPRGGIGTQYF
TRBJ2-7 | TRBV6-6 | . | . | TGTGCCACCTTCAAGGACACCGCCTACGAGCAGTACTTC | CATFKDTAYEQYF
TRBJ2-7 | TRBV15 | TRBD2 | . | TGTGCCACCAGCAGAGACACGGGACTAGTCCCTAGCGAGCAGTACTTC | CATSRDTGLVPSEQYF
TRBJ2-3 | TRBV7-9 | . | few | TGTGCCAGCAGCCTAGTACTTGGGGCCACAGATACGCAGTATTTT | CASSLVLGATDTQYF
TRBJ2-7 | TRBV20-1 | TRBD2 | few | TGCAGTGCAATATCTAGCGGGGGACACTACGAGCAGTACTTC | CSAISSGGHYEQYF
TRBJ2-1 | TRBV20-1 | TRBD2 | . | TGCAGTGCTACTCTAGCGGGCCCCTACAATGAGCAGTTCTTC | CSATLAGPYNEQFF
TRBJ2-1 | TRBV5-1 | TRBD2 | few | TGCGCCAGCAGGGTTAGCGGGAGTGGTGAGCAGTTCTTC | CASRVSGSGEQFF
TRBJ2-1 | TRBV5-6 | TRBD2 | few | TGTGCCAGCAGTAAAAGCGGGAGTGAGCAGTTCTTC | CASSKSGSEQFF
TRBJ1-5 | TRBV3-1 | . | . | TGTGCCAGCAGCCAAACCCGGGCGGGGGTTAGCAATCAGCCCCAGCATTTT | CASSQTRAGVSNQPQHF
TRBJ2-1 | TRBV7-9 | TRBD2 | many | TGTGCCAGCAGCCTTCAGACTAGCAGTATCTACAATGAGCAGTTCTTC | CASSLQTSSIYNEQFF
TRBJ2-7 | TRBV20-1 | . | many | TGCAGTGCTAGAGACCTTAGCGGCCACTACGAGCAGTACTTC | CSARDLSGHYEQYF
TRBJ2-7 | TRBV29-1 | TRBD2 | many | TGCAGCGTCAGTGGGGGACACGAGGATGCGGGAGGACACGAGCAGTACTTC | CSVSGGHEDAGGHEQYF
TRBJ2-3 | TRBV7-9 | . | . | TGTGCCAGCAGCACGAGGGACACCAGCACAGATACGCAGTATTTT | CASSTRDTSTDTQYF
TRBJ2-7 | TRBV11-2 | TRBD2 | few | TGTGCCAGCAGCATAGGACTAGGACTAGCGGGGTGGGGCTACGAGCAGTACTTC | CASSIGLGLAGWGYEQYF
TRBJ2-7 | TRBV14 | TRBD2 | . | TGTGCCAGCAGCCAAGGGACTAGCCGACGGGAGCAGTACTTC | CASSQGTSRREQYF
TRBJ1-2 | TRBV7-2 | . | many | TGTGCCAGCAGACCCCCGGGGCACTATGGCTACACCTTC | CASRPPGHYGYTF